This T cell receptor beta chain stems from a study of cytomegalovirus exposure and HLA in healthy donors. General study points: Further analysis, carried out later, found HLA-associated TCR beta chains more clonally expanded than equally common other chains. Earlier analysis looked at TCR beta V segments, and most were productive about 87% or about 30% of the time. A later analysis found that most CMV-associated TCR beta chains appeared HLA-restricted.

For this clone: Its target is unknown.

The PCR employed 60 Vbeta primers together with 13 Jbeta primers. The assay was immunoSEQ multiplex PCR, and TCRdb's table has in-frame clones only and misses some. The data hold around 150,000 clones, with around 80% observed a single time. The CDR3 has 14 amino acids. The V and J ends lost 5 bases and 6 bases respectively, with 16 bases between them. Germline CDR1 is MNHNS and CDR2 is SASEGT. This chain uses TRBV6-1 with TRBJ1-1, with a possible D match to TRBD1 (6 bases). The sequence was collected from a man aged 25-45 years in good health and CMV-seronegative. The sequencing sample was made of PBMCs. CDR3 nucleotide sequence: TGTGCCAGCAGTCCTCGGACAGAAGCCTCTGAAGCTTTCTTT. It yields the protein CASSPRTEASEAFF.